The sequence of this T cell receptor beta chain was determined in a study of T cell responses to AZD1222 COVID-19 vaccine. This clone was picked up one time. Its antigen is not identified. Study results and limitations: Only six people who got AZD1222 tested seropositive at baseline. Spike-specific TCR breadth and depth went up after people got two AZD1222 doses. The repertoires were collected only after the peak T cell response. Clonal diversity was possibly underestimated; the donors were predominantly white British and more often female.

Libraries were prepared by immunoSEQ multiplex PCR; TCRdb keeps only in-frame clonotypes and omits some of them. The repertoire holds 130,000 to 150,000 clones, approximately 85% seen once, with about 4% in the top ten. Germline lookup yields CDR1 SGHVS and CDR2 FQNEAQ. V lost 0 bases and J 4 bases, leaving 10 bases between the germline ends. This CDR3 comprises 14 residues. This receptor was obtained from an adult in good health. This sample comprised peripheral blood, obtained on day 0 of MenACWY control vaccination. The rearrangement uses TRBV7-8 and TRBJ2-7; D ambiguous. The CDR3 DNA is TGTGCCAGCAGCTTAGCAGGGCCGACGTACGAGCAGTACTTC. Amino acid sequence: CASSLAGPTYEQYF.